A single sample is the source of the 18 T cell receptor beta chains below, sequenced in a study of blood T cell repertoires in COVID-19. Using immunoSEQ multiplex PCR, the repertoire was profiled, and TCRdb retains in-frame clones only, with some absent. The table lists approximately 99,000 clones, about 86% of them singletons. The sample consisted of peripheral blood. The receptors shown here come from a woman aged 55-69 years in a cohort sampled during active or convalescent COVID-19.

The genes are TRBV7-2 and TRBJ2-7; 8 positions match TRBD1. CDR1 SGHTA and CDR2 FQGNSA come from the germline V gene. The ends lost 5 bases at V and 6 bases at J; junction bases unmatched: 3. The CDR3 contains 12 residues. CDR3 region: CASSQTGVEQYF. The CDR3, as DNA: TGTGCCAGCAGCCAGACAGGGGTCGAGCAGTACTTC. The full variable domain, with the rest looked up from reference TRBV7-2 and TRBJ2-7, is GAGVSQSPSNKVTEKGKDVELRCDPISGHTALYWYRQSLGQGLEFLIYFQGNSAPDKSGLPSDRFSAERTGGSVSTLTIQRTQQEDSAVYLCASSQTGVEQYFGPGTRLTVT.

The chain recombines TRBV10-2 with TRBJ2-7; TRBD2 matches 10 bases. Germline values: CDR1 WSHSY, CDR2 SAAADI. The CDR3 covers 15 residues. The trim removed 6 bases at V and 1 base at J, leaving 6 bases unmatched. The CDR3 reads CASRLTSGSSYEQYF. Written as DNA, the CDR3 is TGCGCCAGCAGATTGACTAGCGGGTCGTCCTACGAGCAGTACTTC.

A word on this clone: A read error may account for a junction end that differs from germline. V and J are TRBV7-7 and TRBJ2-7, with TRBD2 matching 7 bases. This CDR3 spans 15 amino acids. The germline V gene has CDR1 SSHAT and CDR2 FNYEAQ (reference sequence). The CDR3 region has the DNA TGTGCTAGCAGTCGTGAGGCGGGAGACTCCTACGAGCAGTACTTC. This codes for CASSREAGDSYEQYF.

The count of this clone is one. J is TRBJ2-7 and V is TRBV6-2 or TRBV6-3; D uncertain. The ends were cut back, 2 bases at V and 3 bases at J, with 8 bases in the middle. This CDR3 contains 13 residues. Germline-derived CDR1 and CDR2 are MNHEY and SVGEGT. The CDR3 spells CASSYTRSYEQYF. For the CDR3, the DNA is TGTGCCAGCAGTTACACACGAAGCTACGAGCAGTACTTC.

The rearrangement links TRBV6-1 to TRBJ2-1, with 12 bases matching TRBD2. Germline CDR1 and CDR2: MNHNS and SASEGT. The trim removed 2 bases at V and 7 bases at J, leaving 6 bases unmatched. The CDR3 totals 16 residues. For the CDR3, the DNA is TGTGCCAGCAGTGAAATGGGGACTAGCGGGCTTAATGAGCAGTTCTTC. Encoded protein: CASSEMGTSGLNEQFF.

The chain links TRBV5-1 to TRBJ2-3, with D maybe TRBD1 (6 bases). The CDR3 runs to 12 residues. Trimming stripped 5 bases from V and 5 bases from J, with 9 bases between. Germline-derived CDR1 and CDR2 are SGHRS and YFSETQ. CDR3 residues: CASREDRDTQYF. The CDR3 nucleotides are TGCGCCAGCAGGGAGGACAGAGATACGCAGTATTTT.

This chain connects TRBV6-5 to TRBJ2-5, with D tentatively TRBD1 (5 bases). The germline V gene encodes CDR1 MNHEY and CDR2 SVGAGI. V dropped 0 bases and J dropped 3 bases, with 8 bases sitting between them. CDR3 length equals 14 residues. CDR3 sequence: CASSYSSREETQYF. CDR3 DNA sequence: TGTGCCAGCAGTTACTCGAGCAGGGAAGAGACCCAGTACTTC.

The DNA for the CDR3 is TGTGCCAGCAGTGACTCAAGGGCGGGGGACTTCAATGAGCAGTTCTTC. Protein: CASSDSRAGDFNEQFF. The chain uses TRBV6-4 and TRBJ2-1; 7 bases fit TRBD2. In germline, CDR1 is MRHNA, CDR2 SNTAGT. The CDR3 sequence is 16 residues long. The J segment lost 6 bases and the V segment lost 0 bases, leaving 8 bases of the junction unmatched.

The chain joins TRBV3-1 (or the pseudogene TRBV3-2) to TRBJ2-3, with D unclear. This CDR3 contains 12 residues. Germline values: CDR1 LGHDT, CDR2 YNNKEL (reference sequence). V was trimmed by 2 bases and J by 10 bases, leaving 10 bases between them. The CDR3: CASSQTRSSQYF. The CDR3 bases are TGTGCCAGCAGCCAAACGAGGTCGTCGCAGTATTTT.

The chain combines TRBV2 with TRBJ1-4; D is undetermined. V lost 7 bases and J lost 3, with 18 bases in between. The CDR3 extends over 16 amino acids. Germline V gene data show CDR1 as SNHLY and CDR2 as FYNNEI. The CDR3 here is CASTLRAGKANEKLFF. For the CDR3, the DNA is TGTGCCAGCACCCTACGCGCGGGGAAGGCTAATGAAAAACTGTTTTTT.

A word on this clone: The sample carries other DNA sequences with the same CDR3. V gene TRBV18 combines with J gene TRBJ1-3; the match to TRBD1 covers 8 bases. Germline CDR1 reads KGHSH; CDR2 reads LQKENI. The CDR3 sequence is 14 residues long. V lost 5 bases to trimming and J lost 5 bases; unmatched junction nucleotides: 5. This CDR3 is CASSSDRGRNTIYF. The CDR3 bases are TGTGCCAGCTCATCAGACAGGGGAAGAAACACCATATATTTT. Filled out from reference TRBV18 and TRBJ1-3, the complete variable domain reads NAGVMQNPRHLVRRRGQEARLRCSPMKGHSHVYWYRQLPEEGLKFMVYLQKENIIDESGMPKERFSAEFPKEGPSILRIQQVVRGDSAAYFCASSSDRGRNTIYFGEGSWLTVV.

CDR3: CASSQGGGNQPQHF. CDR3 nucleotides: TGTGCCAGCAGTCAGGGGGGTGGCAATCAGCCCCAGCATTTT. This chain joins TRBV25-1 and TRBJ1-5; 7 bases agree with TRBD1. The germline V gene encodes CDR1 MGHDK and CDR2 SYGVNS. Losses at the gene ends were 5 bases for V and 2 bases for J; bases not matched to a gene: 3. CDR3 length: 14 residues.

J is TRBJ2-5 and V is TRBV4-1; 9 bases agree with TRBD1. The V and J ends lost 5 bases and 2 bases, in that order; junction bases with no gene match: 9. This CDR3 is built from 16 residues. From germline, CDR1 is MGHRA and CDR2 YSYEKL. The CDR3 sequence is CASSIRADRGQETQYF. In nucleotides, the CDR3 is TGCGCCAGCAGCATTCGAGCGGACAGGGGTCAAGAGACCCAGTACTTC.

The chain joins TRBV5-6 to TRBJ1-2; 8 bases agree with TRBD1. The CDR3 covers 14 residues. Germline CDR1 is SGHDT and CDR2 is YYEEEE. The J segment lost 2 bases and the V segment lost 4 bases, leaving 4 bases of the junction unmatched. CDR3 DNA: TGTGCCAGCAGCCCGGGACAGGACAACTATGGCTACACCTTC. Its protein product is CASSPGQDNYGYTF. Together with reference TRBV5-6 and TRBJ1-2, the CDR3 gives the full variable domain: DAGVTQSPTHLIKTRGQQVTLRCSPKSGHDTVSWYQQALGQGPQFIFQYYEEEERQRGNFPDRFSGHQFPNYSSELNVNALLLGDSALYLCASSPGQDNYGYTFGSGTRLTVV.

This clone was counted once. The chain uses TRBV19 and TRBJ1-3, with TRBD1 matching 10 bases. The CDR3 sequence is 17 residues long. J was trimmed by 1 base and V by 9 bases; bases with no gene match: 12. The germline CDR1 and CDR2 sequences are LNHDA and SQIVND (reference sequence). The chain's CDR3 is CASKLRQGARSGNTIYF. CDR3 coding DNA: TGTGCCAGCAAATTGAGACAGGGGGCCAGGTCTGGAAACACCATATATTTT.

For the CDR3, the DNA is TGTGCCAGCAGTCCGCCGGGACTGGGGTCCTACAATGAGCAGTTCTTC. It yields the protein CASSPPGLGSYNEQFF. The rearrangement links TRBV5-4 to TRBJ2-1; TRBD2 might be the D (6 bases). The CDR3 loop spans 16 amino acids. Germline CDR1 and CDR2: SGHNT and YYREEE (reference sequence). The V end was cut by 5 bases, the J end by 1 base, with 16 bases between.

This chain uses TRBV10-3 with TRBJ2-7, with TRBD2 matching over 9 bases. J gave up 5 bases and V 2 bases, and 4 bases lay outside the gene matches. CDR1 is ENHRY, CDR2 SYGVKD, per germline. The CDR3 runs to 14 residues. The CDR3 DNA reads TGTGCCATCAGTGAGGCGGGAGGGCCCAACGAGCAGTACTTC. Translating gives CAISEAGGPNEQYF.

This chain uses TRBV19 with TRBJ2-2; TRBD2 aligns across 10 bases. Unmatched junction bases numbered 3, after V lost 2 bases and J lost 6 bases. From germline, CDR1 is LNHDA and CDR2 SQIVND (reference sequence). The CDR3 has 15 amino acids. The CDR3 reads CASSILAGVPGELFF. The CDR3 nucleotides read TGTGCCAGTAGTATACTAGCGGGAGTCCCCGGGGAGCTGTTTTTT.